This T cell receptor (beta chain) emerged from a study of blood T cells in healthy people across ages (dated by TCRdb to the mid-2010s). Study-level background: In model experiments, template switching captured about one uniquely barcoded TCR beta cDNA molecule for every two T cells. The donors were divided into four age groups: young (average approximately 17 years), middle-aged (approximately 39), aged (about 61) and long-lived (about 84). To avoid experimental bias, donors of different ages were spread randomly across the sequencing lanes. Using deep sequencing normalized with unique cDNA molecular identifiers, the study measured how TCR beta repertoire diversity changes with age. Two additional independent replicas of 1 million unique cDNA reads from the same blood draw were analyzed for two donors (one aged 18 to 29 and one aged 80 or older). Beyond this particular receptor, the publication reports: Observed TCR beta diversity per million T cells fell roughly linearly with age, and a significant reduction was already apparent by age about 38. Since profiling was done on bulk unsorted PBMCs, naive and antigen-experienced compartments could not be conclusively compared. Observed TCR beta diversity correlated strongly with the percentage of naive T cells measured by flow cytometry. Compared with the aged group, more naive CD4+ T cells, fewer expanded clones and increased TCR diversity were shown by the long-lived group, suggesting age selection. Donor CMV infection status was unknown, potentially confounding age-related changes in expanded clonotypes. Estimates of total diversity from one million sequenced T cells were regarded as lower bounds and underestimates.

The donors were roughly 39 Caucasian individuals from Russia, aged 6 to 90 years, who were systemically healthy. Each donor gave about 9.8 milliliters of peripheral blood, drawn into EDTA-treated Vacutainer tubes. Ficoll-Paque density-gradient centrifugation was used to isolate PBMCs, with at least 7 million per sample. Total RNA, at least 6 micrograms per sample, was extracted from PBMCs with Trizol reagent. For every donor, flow cytometry on a PBMC aliquot measured the percentage of naive CD45RAhigh/CD27high T cells. Of note for this clonotype: Its antigen is currently not known. Base quality data are lacking; no much larger clone is found one base away.

The method was 5' RACE. Sequenced using an Illumina HiSeq 2500. The second PCR ran for roughly 7 to 12 cycles and used a J-beta primer mix along with a sample-barcoded 5' primer. A template-switch 5' adaptor carrying 12 random nucleotides introduced a unique molecular identifier onto each TCR beta cDNA molecule. Each sample yielded at least 3 million CDR3-containing paired-end reads. All of the RNA was converted into first-strand cDNA using the Mint cDNA synthesis kit, with a TRBC-specific oligonucleotide serving as the primer. All cDNA was treated with uracil-DNA glycosylase and then went through a first 18-cycle PCR with the universal primers M1SS and BC2_uni_R. On the study's bioinformatics: Each sample was normalized by randomly selecting 1 million high-quality reads, each carrying a distinct molecular identifier. Instead of being binned into consensus sequences, reads with shared molecular identifiers were discarded. MiTCR, set to a Q25 quality threshold and the strictest error-elimination algorithm, was used for CDR3 identification, clonotype clustering and error correction. A nonparametric unseen species model with Euler transformation was used to estimate lower-bound total TCR beta diversity. TCRdb ran its own pipeline on the public reads, namely fastp trimming at Q25 and MiXCR clone calling, and kept in-frame beta chains. Duplicate CDR3 protein sequences are folded into a single record with the most common DNA and genes. Here the V and J calls rest on TCRdb's processing, not on the authors' analysis. The sample table contains 780,000 or so distinct CDR3 sequences; only one count was recorded for around three fifths of them. Of the sample, around 24% is held by the ten largest clones.

V is shortened by 4 bases, J by 12 bases, and the region joining them spans 18 bases. From the cysteine through the phenylalanine, the CDR3 covers 14 amino acids. Only the CDR3 region is kept as DNA, spanning 42 bases read in frame from base 1. This sequence originates from a man aged 40-49 years in good health. This receptor chain uses TRBV12-3 or TRBV12-4 and TRBJ1-4; the D gene is unclear. The sample taken for sequencing was blood. At the DNA level, the sequence is TGTGCCAGCAGTTATACCGGGATCCCCGGGGAACTGTTTTTT. It is translated as CASSYTGIPGELFF.